This T cell receptor (beta chain) came from a study of blood T cell repertoires in COVID-19. Germline V gene sequence: CDR1 SGHTA, CDR2 FQGNSA. This CDR3 contains 15 residues. V was cut by 7 bases and J by 0 bases, with 10 bases left in between. This clone was detected only once. Sequencing used immunoSEQ multiplex PCR; TCRdb keeps in-frame clones, though not all of them. Of about 120,000 clones in the sample, 75% to 95% are singletons; the top ten hold about 1.9%. The chain recombines TRBV7-2 with TRBJ2-6; D remains unclear. This sequence was found in a human donor with active COVID-19. The donor label of this sample is uncertain. The sample consisted of peripheral blood. The CDR3 region is CASIFPNSGANVLTF. The CDR3 DNA is TGTGCCAGCATCTTCCCAAACTCTGGGGCCAACGTCCTGACTTTC.